This T cell receptor (beta chain) appears in the sequencing data of a study of blood T cells in healthy people across ages. Points from the study as a whole: Roughly linearly, TCR beta diversity per million T cells fell as age increased.

Next came a second PCR, run for roughly 6 to 11 cycles, which used a sample-barcoded 5' primer along with a J-beta primer mix. TCRdb redid the calling of the 5' RACE reads with MiXCR, one entry per CDR3 protein. The table lists approximately 600,000 distinct CDR3 sequences, 45% to 65% of them singletons. Comment on this clonotype: Its antigen is unidentified.

The CDR3 sequence is 14 residues long. Trimming took 4 bases from V and 5 from J, leaving 14 bases between them. The V gene's germline CDR1 is MDHEN and CDR2 SYDVKM. The chain combines TRBV28 with TRBJ1-2; D gene uncertain. The TCR was taken from a man in his 60s in good health. Sequenced input: blood. CDR3 DNA: TGTGCCAGCAGTTCTCTCACACCCGGGTATGGCTACACCTTC. Its translation is CASSSLTPGYGYTF.